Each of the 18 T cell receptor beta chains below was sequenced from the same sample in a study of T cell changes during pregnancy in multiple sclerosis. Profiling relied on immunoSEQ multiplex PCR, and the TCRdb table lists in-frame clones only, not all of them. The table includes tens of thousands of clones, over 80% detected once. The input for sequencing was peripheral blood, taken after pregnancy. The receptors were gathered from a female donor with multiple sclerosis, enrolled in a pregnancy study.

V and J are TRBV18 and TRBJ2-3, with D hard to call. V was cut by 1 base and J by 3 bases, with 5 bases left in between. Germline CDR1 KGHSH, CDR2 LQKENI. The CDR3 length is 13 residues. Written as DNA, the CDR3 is TGTGCCAGCTCACCACTCCTGACAGATACGCAGTATTTT. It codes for CASSPLLTDTQYF.

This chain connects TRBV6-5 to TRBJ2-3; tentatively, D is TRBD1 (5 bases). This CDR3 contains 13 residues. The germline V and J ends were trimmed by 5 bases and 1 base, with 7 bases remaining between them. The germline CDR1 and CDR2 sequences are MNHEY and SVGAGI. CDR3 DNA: TGTGCCAGCAGTGAAGGGGGCACAGATACGCAGTATTTT. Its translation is CASSEGGTDTQYF.

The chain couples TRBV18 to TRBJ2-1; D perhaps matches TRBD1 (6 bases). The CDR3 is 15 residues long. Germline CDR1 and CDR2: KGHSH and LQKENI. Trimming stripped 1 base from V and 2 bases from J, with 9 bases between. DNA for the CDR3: TGTGCCAGCTCACCACAGGGGGTCCCCTACAATGAGCAGTTCTTC. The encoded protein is CASSPQGVPYNEQFF. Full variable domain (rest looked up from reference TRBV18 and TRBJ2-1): NAGVMQNPRHLVRRRGQEARLRCSPMKGHSHVYWYRQLPEEGLKFMVYLQKENIIDESGMPKERFSAEFPKEGPSILRIQQVVRGDSAAYFCASSPQGVPYNEQFFGPGTRLTVL.

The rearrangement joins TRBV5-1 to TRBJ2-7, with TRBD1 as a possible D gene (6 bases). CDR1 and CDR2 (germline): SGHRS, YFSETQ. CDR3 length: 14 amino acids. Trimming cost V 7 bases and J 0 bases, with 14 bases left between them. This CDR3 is CASREQGLSYEQYF. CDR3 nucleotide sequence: TGCGCCAGCCGGGAACAGGGTCTCTCCTACGAGCAGTACTTC.

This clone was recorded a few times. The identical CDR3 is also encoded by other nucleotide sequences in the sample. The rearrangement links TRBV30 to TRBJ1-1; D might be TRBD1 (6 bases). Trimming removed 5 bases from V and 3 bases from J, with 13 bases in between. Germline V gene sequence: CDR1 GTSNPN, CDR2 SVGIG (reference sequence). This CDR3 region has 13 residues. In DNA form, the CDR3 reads TGTGCCTGGTCCCGTCAGGGGTACACTGAAGCTTTCTTT. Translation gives CAWSRQGYTEAFF.

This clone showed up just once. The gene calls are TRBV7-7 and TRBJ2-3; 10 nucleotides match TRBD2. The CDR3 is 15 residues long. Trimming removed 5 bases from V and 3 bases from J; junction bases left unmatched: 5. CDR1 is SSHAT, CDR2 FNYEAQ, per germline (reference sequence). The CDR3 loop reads CASSPQRGGTDTQYF. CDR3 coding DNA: TGTGCCAGCAGCCCGCAGCGGGGGGGGACAGATACGCAGTATTTT. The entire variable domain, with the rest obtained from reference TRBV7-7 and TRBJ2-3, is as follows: GAGVSQSPRYKVTKRGQDVTLRCDPISSHATLYWYQQALGQGPEFLTYFNYEAQPDKSGLPSDRFSAERPEGSISTLTIQRTEQRDSAMYRCASSPQRGGTDTQYFGPGTRLTVL.

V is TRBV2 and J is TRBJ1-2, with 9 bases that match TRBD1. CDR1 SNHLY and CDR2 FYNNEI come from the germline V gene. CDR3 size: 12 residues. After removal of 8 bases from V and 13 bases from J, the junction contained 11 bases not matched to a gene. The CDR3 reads CASPPGQGLLTF. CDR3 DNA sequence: TGTGCCAGCCCACCGGGACAGGGCCTTCTCACCTTC.

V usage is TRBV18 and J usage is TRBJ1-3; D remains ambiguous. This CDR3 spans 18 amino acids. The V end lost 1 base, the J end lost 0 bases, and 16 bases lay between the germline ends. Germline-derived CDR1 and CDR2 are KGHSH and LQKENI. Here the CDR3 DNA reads TGTGCCAGCTCACCACAGGATGGGCTCTTCTTCTCTGGAAACACCATATATTTT. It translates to CASSPQDGLFFSGNTIYF. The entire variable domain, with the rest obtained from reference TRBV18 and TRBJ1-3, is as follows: NAGVMQNPRHLVRRRGQEARLRCSPMKGHSHVYWYRQLPEEGLKFMVYLQKENIIDESGMPKERFSAEFPKEGPSILRIQQVVRGDSAAYFCASSPQDGLFFSGNTIYFGEGSWLTVV.

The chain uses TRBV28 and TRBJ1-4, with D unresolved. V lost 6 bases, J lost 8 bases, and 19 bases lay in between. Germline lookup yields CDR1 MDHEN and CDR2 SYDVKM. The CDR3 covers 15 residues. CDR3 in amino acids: CASSRSGLGVEKLFF. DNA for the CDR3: TGTGCCAGCAGCCGTTCCGGGCTCGGGGTCGAAAAACTGTTTTTT.

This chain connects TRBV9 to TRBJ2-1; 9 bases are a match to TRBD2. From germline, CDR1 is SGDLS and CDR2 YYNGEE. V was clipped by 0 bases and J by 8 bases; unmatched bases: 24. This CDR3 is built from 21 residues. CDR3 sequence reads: CASSVANYGGRAGGSNDEQFF. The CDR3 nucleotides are TGTGCCAGCAGCGTAGCTAATTACGGCGGGAGGGCCGGAGGCAGCAATGATGAGCAGTTCTTC.

The CDR3 DNA is TGTGCCAGCAGTGAAACGGGACGGGAGAACACCATATATTTT. Translating gives CASSETGRENTIYF. The rearrangement uses TRBV2 and TRBJ1-3; D might be TRBD1 (5 bases). In germline, CDR1 is SNHLY, CDR2 FYNNEI. This CDR3 comprises 14 residues. The germline V and J ends were trimmed by 2 bases and 7 bases, with 12 bases remaining between them.

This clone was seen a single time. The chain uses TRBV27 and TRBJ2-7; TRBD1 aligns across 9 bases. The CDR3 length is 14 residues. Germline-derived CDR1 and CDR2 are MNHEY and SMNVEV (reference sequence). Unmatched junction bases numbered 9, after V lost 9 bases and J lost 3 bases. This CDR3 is CASNRDRESYEQYF. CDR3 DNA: TGTGCCAGTAACCGGGACAGGGAAAGCTACGAGCAGTACTTC.

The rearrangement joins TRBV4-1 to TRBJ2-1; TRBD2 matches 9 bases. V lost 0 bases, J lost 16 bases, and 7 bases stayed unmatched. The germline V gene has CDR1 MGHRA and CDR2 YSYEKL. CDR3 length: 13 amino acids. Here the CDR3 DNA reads TGCGCCAGCAGCCAAGATATTGCGGGGGGGTACTTCTTC. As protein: CASSQDIAGGYFF.

CDR3 residues: CASSLGQKETQYF. The CDR3 coding sequence is TGTGCCAGCAGCTTAGGTCAAAAAGAGACCCAGTACTTC. V and J are TRBV7-9 and TRBJ2-5; D not certain. This CDR3 contains 13 residues. Germline V gives CDR1 SEHNR, CDR2 FQNEAQ (reference sequence). The ends were cut back, 1 base at V and 3 bases at J, with 6 bases in the middle. The whole variable domain, filled in from reference TRBV7-9 and TRBJ2-5, reads DTGVSQNPRHKITKRGQNVTFRCDPISEHNRLYWYRQTLGQGPEFLTYFQNEAQLEKSRLLSDRFSAERPKGSFSTLEIQRTEQGDSAMYLCASSLGQKETQYFGPGTRLLVL.

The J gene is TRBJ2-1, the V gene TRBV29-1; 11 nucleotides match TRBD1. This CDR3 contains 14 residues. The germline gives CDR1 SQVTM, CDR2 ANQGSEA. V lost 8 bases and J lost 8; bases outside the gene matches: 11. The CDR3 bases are TGCAGCATTCGGACAGGGGGCTCGTCATATGAGCAGTTCTTC. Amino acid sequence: CSIRTGGSSYEQFF.

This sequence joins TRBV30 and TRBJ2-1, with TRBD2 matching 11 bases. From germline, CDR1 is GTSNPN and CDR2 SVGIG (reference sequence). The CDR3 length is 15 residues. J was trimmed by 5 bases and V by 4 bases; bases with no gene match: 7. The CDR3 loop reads CAWKPGTSGDNEQFF. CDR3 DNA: TGTGCCTGGAAACCCGGGACTAGCGGTGACAATGAGCAGTTCTTC.

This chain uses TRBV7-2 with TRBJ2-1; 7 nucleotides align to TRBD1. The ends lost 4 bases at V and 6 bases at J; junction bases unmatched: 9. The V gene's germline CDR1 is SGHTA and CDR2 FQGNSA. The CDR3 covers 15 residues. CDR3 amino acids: CASSYSSGTVNEQFF. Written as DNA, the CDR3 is TGTGCCAGCAGCTACTCTTCCGGGACAGTCAATGAGCAGTTCTTC.

The CDR3 reads CAWSGARLAGISSYNEQFF. The CDR3 nucleotides read TGTGCCTGGAGTGGCGCGAGACTAGCGGGGATAAGCTCCTACAATGAGCAGTTCTTC. The chain employs TRBV30 and TRBJ2-1, with 11 bases fitting TRBD2. This CDR3 contains 19 residues. Germline CDR1 reads GTSNPN; CDR2 reads SVGIG (reference sequence). V lost 1 base, J lost 0 bases, and 11 bases stayed unmatched. Full variable domain (missing parts from reference TRBV30 and TRBJ2-1): SQTIHQWPATLVQPVGSPLSLECTVEGTSNPNLYWYRQAAGRGLQLLFYSVGIGQISSEVPQNLSASRPQDRQFILSSKKLLLSDSGFYLCAWSGARLAGISSYNEQFFGPGTRLTVL.